The 14 T cell receptor beta chains presented below share a single source sample, sequenced in a study of cytomegalovirus exposure and HLA in healthy donors. The PCR contained 60 Vbeta and 13 Jbeta primers. Here immunoSEQ multiplex PCR was the method, and the copy in TCRdb shows in-frame clones only, minus some. The sample lists around 140,000 clones, about 61% occurring once. Sequencing was carried out using PBMCs. The receptors come from a male donor in good health and CMV-seronegative.

J is TRBJ2-4 and V is TRBV5-1; D might be TRBD2 (6 bases). V gave up 4 bases and J gave up 0 bases, with 14 bases separating them. This CDR3 is 16 amino acids long. Germline V gene lookup returns CDR1 SGHRS and CDR2 YFSETQ. CDR3 residues: CASSPTLALAKNIQYF. The CDR3 DNA sequence: TGCGCCAGCAGCCCAACCCTAGCGTTAGCCAAAAACATTCAGTACTTC.

The rearrangement joins TRBV7-2 to TRBJ2-1, with no clear D. This CDR3 is built from 12 residues. V was pared by 5 bases and J by 5 bases, with 7 bases between. The germline CDR1 and CDR2 sequences are SGHTA and FQGNSA. In DNA, the CDR3 is TGTGCCAGCAGCCACCCTAACAATGAGCAGTTCTTC. Protein sequence: CASSHPNNEQFF.

This clone has just one count. This chain links TRBV11-2 with TRBJ2-3; 7 bases map to TRBD2. There are 13 residues in the CDR3. V trimming: 5 bases; J trimming: 3 bases; junction bases outside the gene matches: 2. CDR1 is SGHAT and CDR2 is FQNNGV in the germline V gene. For the CDR3, the DNA is TGTGCCAGCAGCGCCGGGAGGACAGATACGCAGTATTTT. Translation gives CASSAGRTDTQYF. Full variable domain (rest looked up from reference TRBV11-2 and TRBJ2-3): EAGVAQSPRYKIIEKRQSVAFWCNPISGHATLYWYQQILGQGPKLLIQFQNNGVVDDSQLPKDRFSAERLKGVDSTLKIQPAKLEDSAVYLCASSAGRTDTQYFGPGTRLTVL.

V usage is TRBV28 and J usage is TRBJ1-5; TRBD1 agrees at 9 bases. V gave up 5 bases and J gave up 6 bases; unmatched junction bases: 8. CDR1 is MDHEN, CDR2 SYDVKM, per germline. This CDR3 has 15 amino acids. The CDR3 DNA is TGTGCCAGCAGTGACCCCGGGACAGGGTTTCAGCCCCAGCATTTT. Protein sequence: CASSDPGTGFQPQHF.

The gene calls are TRBV7-3 and TRBJ2-2; 7 bases fit TRBD1. Germline values: CDR1 SGHTA, CDR2 FQGTGA. V lost 5 bases, J lost 0 bases, and 3 bases stayed unmatched. This CDR3 is built from 15 residues. CDR3 sequence: CASSMTGPNTGELFF. As DNA, the CDR3 is TGTGCCAGCAGCATGACAGGGCCGAACACCGGGGAGCTGTTTTTT.

V gene TRBV7-2 combines with J gene TRBJ1-3; 12 bases agree with TRBD1. The germline gives CDR1 SGHTA, CDR2 FQGNSA. There are 15 residues in the CDR3. With V trimmed by 3 bases and J by 4 bases, 1 base remained unmatched. The CDR3 region has the DNA TGTGCCAGCAGCTTCGGGACAGGGGGCGGAAACACCATATATTTT. Its translation: CASSFGTGGGNTIYF. The whole variable domain, filled in from reference TRBV7-2 and TRBJ1-3, reads GAGVSQSPSNKVTEKGKDVELRCDPISGHTALYWYRQSLGQGLEFLIYFQGNSAPDKSGLPSDRFSAERTGGSVSTLTIQRTQQEDSAVYLCASSFGTGGGNTIYFGEGSWLTVV.

V and J are TRBV5-4 and TRBJ2-7; 8 bases match TRBD1. The CDR3 contains 14 residues. V gave up 3 bases and J gave up 5 bases; unmatched junction bases: 7. Germline V gene lookup returns CDR1 SGHNT and CDR2 YYREEE (reference sequence). The DNA for the CDR3 is TGTGCCAGCAGCTCGACGGACAGGGACAACGAGCAGTACTTC. It is translated as CASSSTDRDNEQYF.

The gene calls are TRBV19 and TRBJ2-1, with 9 positions matching TRBD2. The CDR3 is 14 amino acids. V lost 3 bases, J lost 10 bases, and 7 bases stayed unmatched. Germline V lookup: CDR1 LNHDA, CDR2 SQIVND (reference sequence). CDR3 DNA: TGTGCCAGTAGTATGCTAGCGGGGCCTTTGGAGCAGTTCTTC. The encoded protein is CASSMLAGPLEQFF.

This clone has only a few counts. The chain carries TRBV6-6 and TRBJ2-7, with TRBD1 identical over 9 bases. The junction had 8 bases not matched to a gene; V was cut back by 2 bases and J by 6 bases. Germline CDR1 reads MNHNY; CDR2 reads SVGAGI (reference sequence). This CDR3 is built from 15 residues. In nucleotides, the CDR3 is TGTGCCAGCAGTTACGGGGGGACAGGGCTTCGCGAGCAGTACTTC. Translated: CASSYGGTGLREQYF.

This clone was counted only a few times. This sequence joins TRBV19 and TRBJ2-2, with 10 bases fitting TRBD2. In germline, CDR1 is LNHDA, CDR2 SQIVND (reference sequence). The CDR3 is 15 amino acids. The J segment lost 6 bases and the V segment lost 5 bases, leaving 6 bases of the junction unmatched. Here the CDR3 DNA reads TGTGCCAGTAGTCTAGCGGGGGATGGGGCCGGGGAGCTGTTTTTT. Translated, it gives CASSLAGDGAGELFF.

The chain couples TRBV28 to TRBJ2-7; a possible D gene is TRBD1 (5 bases). Trimming removed 3 bases from V and 2 bases from J, with 17 bases in between. In germline, CDR1 is MDHEN, CDR2 SYDVKM. CDR3 length: 16 residues. The CDR3 DNA follows: TGTGCCAGCAGTTTGACAGTCGGTAGCTCTCCCTACGAGCAGTACTTC. Its translation: CASSLTVGSSPYEQYF.

V is TRBV5-4 and J is TRBJ2-5; TRBD2 agrees at 12 bases. The germline V gene has CDR1 SGHNT and CDR2 YYREEE (reference sequence). J lost 4 bases, V lost 8 bases, and 6 bases had no gene match. CDR3 size: 14 residues. DNA for the CDR3: TGTGCCAGTAGACTAGCGGGGGAAGGAGAGACCCAGTACTTC. Residues: CASRLAGEGETQYF.

This clone was seen only a few times. CDR3: CASSQGYSNQPQHF. CDR3 coding DNA: TGTGCCAGCTCACAGGGCTATAGCAATCAGCCCCAGCATTTT. This chain joins TRBV7-2 and TRBJ1-5; D is possibly TRBD1 (6 bases). Germline V gene data show CDR1 as SGHTA and CDR2 as FQGNSA. The length of the CDR3 is 14 residues. The V end was cut by 8 bases, the J end by 0 bases, with 11 bases between.

The J gene is TRBJ2-3, the V gene TRBV6-1, with 10 bases aligning to TRBD2. After removal of 4 bases from V and 1 base from J, the junction contained 8 bases not matched to a gene. Germline CDR1 MNHNS, CDR2 SASEGT. The CDR3 is made up of 17 amino acids. CDR3 region: CASSGTSGGEGTDTQYF. The CDR3 nucleotides read TGTGCCAGCAGTGGGACTAGCGGTGGGGAGGGCACAGATACGCAGTATTTT.